This note documents a single TCR beta chain sequence. Its antigen is undetermined. The source of the sample is a study of human T cells and chemical hapten exposure. Notes on the study in general: Controls had significantly fewer large CDR3 similarity clusters than were formed by expanded TCRs. TCRs at high frequency, those above 1 in 1000, did not change with DPC sensitization.

The library tagged individual cDNA molecules with unique molecular identifiers. Each CDR3 protein gets one entry after TCRdb re-called the RACE reads with MiXCR. The table includes over 30,000 distinct CDR3 sequences, more than 8% detected once. J was trimmed by 4 bases and V by 5 bases; bases with no gene match: 6. Germline V gene lookup returns CDR1 LNHNV and CDR2 YYDKDF (reference sequence). This CDR3 contains 14 residues. Time point: patch test 3, about 24 weeks after DPC sensitization. Stated treatment: therapeutic diphenylcyclopropenone sensitization with weekly scalp DPC. Total RNA was isolated from unfractionated whole blood.

Material: whole blood, obtained in connection with sensitization to the hapten diphenylcyclopropenone (DPC). This rearrangement joins TRBV15 to TRBJ2-5; 8 nucleotides agree with TRBD1. This TCR came from a man between 45 and 60 years old with alopecia areata. Some clones in this sample may be carry-over from other donors' samples. The CDR3 region is CATSRSTGVETQYF. CDR3 nucleotide sequence: TGTGCCACCAGCCGATCGACAGGGGTAGAGACCCAGTACTTC. The whole variable domain, filled in from reference TRBV15 and TRBJ2-5, reads DAMVIQNPRYQVTQFGKPVTLSCSQTLNHNVMYWYQQKSSQAPKLLFHYYDKDFNNEADTPDNFQSRRPNTSFCFLDIRSPGLGDTAMYLCATSRSTGVETQYFGPGTRLLVL.